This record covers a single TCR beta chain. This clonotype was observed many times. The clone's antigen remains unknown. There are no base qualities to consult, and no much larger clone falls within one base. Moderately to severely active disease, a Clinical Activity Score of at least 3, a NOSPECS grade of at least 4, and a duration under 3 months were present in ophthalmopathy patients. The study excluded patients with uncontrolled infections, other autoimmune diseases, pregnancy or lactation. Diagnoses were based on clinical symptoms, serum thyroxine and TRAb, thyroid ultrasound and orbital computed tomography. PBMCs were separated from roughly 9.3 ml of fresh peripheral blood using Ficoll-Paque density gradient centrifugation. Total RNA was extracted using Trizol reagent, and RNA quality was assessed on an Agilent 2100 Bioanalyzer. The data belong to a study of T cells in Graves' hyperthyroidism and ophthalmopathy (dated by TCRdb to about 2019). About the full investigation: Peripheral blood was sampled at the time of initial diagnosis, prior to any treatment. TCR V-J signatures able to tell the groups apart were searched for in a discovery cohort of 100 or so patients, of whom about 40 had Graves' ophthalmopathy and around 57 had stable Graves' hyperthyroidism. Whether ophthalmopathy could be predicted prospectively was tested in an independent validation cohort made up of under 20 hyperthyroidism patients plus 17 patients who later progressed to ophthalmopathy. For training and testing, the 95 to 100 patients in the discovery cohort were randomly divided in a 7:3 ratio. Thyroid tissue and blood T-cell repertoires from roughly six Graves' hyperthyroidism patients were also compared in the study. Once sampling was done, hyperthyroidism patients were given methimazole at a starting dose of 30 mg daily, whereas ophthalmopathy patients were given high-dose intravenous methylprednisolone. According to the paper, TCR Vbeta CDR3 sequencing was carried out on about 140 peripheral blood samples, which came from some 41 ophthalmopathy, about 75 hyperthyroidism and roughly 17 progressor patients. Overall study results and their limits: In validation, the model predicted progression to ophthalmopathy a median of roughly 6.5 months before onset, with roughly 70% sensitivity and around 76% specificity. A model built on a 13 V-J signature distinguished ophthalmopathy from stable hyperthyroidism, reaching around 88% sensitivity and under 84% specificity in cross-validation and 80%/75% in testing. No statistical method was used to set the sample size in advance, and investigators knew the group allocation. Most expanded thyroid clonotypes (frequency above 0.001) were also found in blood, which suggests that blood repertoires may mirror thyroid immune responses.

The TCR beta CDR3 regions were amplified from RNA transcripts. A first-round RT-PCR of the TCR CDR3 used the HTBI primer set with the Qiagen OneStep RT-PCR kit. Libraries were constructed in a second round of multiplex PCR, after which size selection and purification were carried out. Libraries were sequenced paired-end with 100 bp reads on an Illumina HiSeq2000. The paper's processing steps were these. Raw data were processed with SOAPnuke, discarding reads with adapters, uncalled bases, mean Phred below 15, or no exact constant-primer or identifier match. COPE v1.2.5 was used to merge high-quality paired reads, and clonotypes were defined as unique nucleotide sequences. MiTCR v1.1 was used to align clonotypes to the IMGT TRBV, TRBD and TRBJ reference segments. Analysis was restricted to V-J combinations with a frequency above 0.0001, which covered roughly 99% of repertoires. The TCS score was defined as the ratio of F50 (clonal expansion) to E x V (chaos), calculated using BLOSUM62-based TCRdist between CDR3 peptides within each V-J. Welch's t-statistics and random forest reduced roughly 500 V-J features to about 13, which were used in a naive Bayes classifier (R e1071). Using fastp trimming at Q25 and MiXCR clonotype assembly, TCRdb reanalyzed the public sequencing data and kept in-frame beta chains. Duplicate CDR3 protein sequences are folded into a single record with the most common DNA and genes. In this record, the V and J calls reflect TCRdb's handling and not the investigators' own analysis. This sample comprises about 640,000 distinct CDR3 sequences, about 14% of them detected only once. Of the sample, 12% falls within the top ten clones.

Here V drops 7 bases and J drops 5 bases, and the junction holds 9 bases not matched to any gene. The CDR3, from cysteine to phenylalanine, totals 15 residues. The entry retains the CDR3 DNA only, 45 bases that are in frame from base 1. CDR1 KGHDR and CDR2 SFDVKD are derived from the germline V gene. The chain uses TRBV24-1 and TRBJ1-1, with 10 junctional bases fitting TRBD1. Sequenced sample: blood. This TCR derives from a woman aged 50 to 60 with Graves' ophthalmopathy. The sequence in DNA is TGTGCCACCAGATCAAGAGGGACAGGGGTAACTGAAGCTTTCTTT. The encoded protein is CATRSRGTGVTEAFF.